One sample yielded the 8 T cell receptor beta chains listed below, sequenced in a study of blood T cell repertoires in COVID-19. Method: immunoSEQ multiplex PCR; TCRdb's copy keeps in-frame clones and lacks some. The table includes 27,000 or so clones, roughly 83% detected once. Source material: peripheral blood. Source of these receptors: a man between 65 and 85 years old with active COVID-19.

The J gene is TRBJ1-1, the V gene TRBV18; tentatively, D is TRBD1 (6 bases). The V end lost 4 bases, the J end lost 0 bases, and 15 bases lay between the germline ends. The CDR3 extends over 16 amino acids. The V gene's germline CDR1 is KGHSH and CDR2 LQKENI. The CDR3 sequence: CASSQPGAAVNTEAFF. The DNA of the CDR3 is TGTGCCAGCTCACAACCGGGGGCTGCAGTGAACACTGAAGCTTTCTTT.

This chain links TRBV18 with TRBJ2-1, with 10 bases fitting TRBD2. Per germline, CDR1 KGHSH and CDR2 LQKENI. The CDR3 totals 18 residues. V was clipped by 4 bases and J by 0 bases; unmatched bases: 9. CDR3 in DNA: TGTGCCAGCTCACTGCTCCTAGCGGGAGTCCACTCCTACAATGAGCAGTTCTTC. Translated, it gives CASSLLLAGVHSYNEQFF.

J is TRBJ2-3 and V is TRBV12-3 or TRBV12-4; 7 positions match TRBD1. CDR3 size: 13 residues. After removal of 5 bases from V and 6 bases from J, the junction contained 5 bases not matched to a gene. CDR3 loop: CASSPQTGDTQYF. DNA for the CDR3: TGTGCCAGCAGTCCGCAGACAGGGGATACGCAGTATTTT.

This clone was seen only once. This chain links TRBV2 with TRBJ2-3, with TRBD1 matching over 7 bases. In germline, CDR1 is SNHLY, CDR2 FYNNEI. Losses at the gene ends were 9 bases for V and 10 bases for J; bases not matched to a gene: 7. This CDR3 contains 11 residues. CDR3 amino acids: CARKTGNPQYF. CDR3 nucleotide sequence: TGTGCCAGGAAGACAGGGAATCCGCAGTATTTT. The complete variable domain, with remaining parts taken from reference TRBV2 and TRBJ2-3, reads EPEVTQTPSHQVTQMGQEVILRCVPISNHLYFYWYRQILGQKVEFLVSFYNNEISEKSEIFDDQFSVERPDGSNFTLKIRSTKLEDSAMYFCARKTGNPQYFGPGTRLTVL.

This sequence joins TRBV6-1 and TRBJ1-1; TRBD1 matches at 10 bases. Trimming took 1 base from V and 3 from J; bases not matched to a gene: 5. Germline CDR1 MNHNS, CDR2 SASEGT. CDR3 length: 16 amino acids. CDR3 nucleotide sequence: TGTGCCAGCAGTGAAGGTGGGACAGGGGTTTACACTGAAGCTTTCTTT. Translating gives CASSEGGTGVYTEAFF.

The chain employs TRBV6-2 or TRBV6-3 and TRBJ2-7, with TRBD2 matching over 11 bases. The J segment lost 8 bases and the V segment lost 0 bases, leaving 6 bases of the junction unmatched. Germline values: CDR1 MNHEY, CDR2 SVGEGT. This CDR3 has 15 amino acids. The DNA of the CDR3 is TGTGCCAGCAGTTACTCTTCCCGACTAGCGGGGAAGCAGTACTTC. This codes for CASSYSSRLAGKQYF.

This chain joins TRBV10-1 and TRBJ1-2, with D unclear. Trimming stripped 0 bases from V and 13 bases from J, with 18 bases between. Per the germline V gene, CDR1 is WNHNN and CDR2 is SYGVQD (reference sequence). CDR3 length: 14 amino acids. This chain's CDR3 is CASSESIGEATFTF. The CDR3 bases are TGCGCCAGCAGTGAGTCGATTGGAGAGGCCACCTTCACCTTC.

This clone was counted a single time. The rearrangement uses TRBV5-1 and TRBJ2-1; a possible D gene is TRBD1 (6 bases). Per germline, CDR1 SGHRS and CDR2 YFSETQ. The CDR3 consists of 15 residues. V dropped 4 bases and J dropped 2 bases, with 13 bases sitting between them. CDR3 amino acids: CASSQTDRPYNEQFF. CDR3 coding DNA: TGCGCCAGCAGCCAGACAGACAGGCCCTACAATGAGCAGTTCTTC.